A single sample is the source of the 32 T cell receptor beta chains below, sequenced in a study of shared clonotypes between healthy human individuals. Terminally differentiated effector memory CD45RA+ cells were excluded from the naive CD8 cells, which were CD45RO-negative and positively selected for CCR7. This table comes from immunoSEQ multiplex PCR, and its TCRdb copy is limited to in-frame clones, with some not included. The sample has about 700,000 clones, roughly nine tenths seen once. Sequencing was carried out using naive CD8+ T cells sorted from blood. Receptors originate from a young man in good health.

The rearrangement uses TRBV2 and TRBJ1-1, with 11 bases lining up with TRBD1. CDR1 is SNHLY, CDR2 FYNNEI, per germline. V lost 7 bases to trimming and J lost 0 bases; unmatched junction nucleotides: 13. The CDR3 contains 18 residues. Written as DNA, the CDR3 is TGTGCCAGCAAGCGCCCGGGACAGGGGGGCTTATTGAACACTGAAGCTTTCTTT. This gives the protein CASKRPGQGGLLNTEAFF.

This rearrangement joins TRBV6-6 to TRBJ2-1; the D is unclear. Between the trimmed V and J ends, which lost 6 bases and 7 bases, there was a span of 7 bases. Looked up from germline, CDR1 is MNHNY and CDR2 is SVGAGI (reference sequence). The CDR3 runs 11 residues. The CDR3 is CASSLENEQFF. The DNA of the CDR3 is TGTGCCAGCAGCCTAGAAAATGAGCAGTTCTTC.

J is TRBJ2-1 and V is TRBV28; 7 nucleotides match TRBD1. The CDR3 runs to 13 residues. The V and J ends lost 6 bases and 6 bases, in that order; junction bases with no gene match: 5. Germline CDR1 is MDHEN and CDR2 is SYDVKM. In DNA form, the CDR3 reads TGTGCCAGCAGCTTCACAGGGGCCAATGAGCAGTTCTTC. It specifies CASSFTGANEQFF.

The J gene is TRBJ2-7, the V gene TRBV18; 8 bases align to TRBD1. Germline V gene lookup returns CDR1 KGHSH and CDR2 LQKENI. Losses at the gene ends were 0 bases for V and 3 bases for J; bases not matched to a gene: 7. This CDR3 contains 16 residues. The CDR3 nucleotides are TGTGCCAGCTCACCACCCATGGGACAGGTTTTCTACGAGCAGTACTTC. It translates to CASSPPMGQVFYEQYF.

This chain links TRBV4-3 with TRBJ2-7; possible D gene TRBD2, 5 bases. This CDR3 spans 16 amino acids. Trimming left V 0 bases short and J 3 bases short, with 15 bases between. Germline-derived CDR1 and CDR2 are LGHNA and YSLEER. The CDR3 reads CASSQDWASHYYEQYF. The CDR3, as DNA: TGCGCCAGCAGCCAAGATTGGGCTAGCCACTACTACGAGCAGTACTTC.

V gene TRBV6-1 combines with J gene TRBJ1-5; D is ambiguous. The V end lost 1 base, the J end lost 0 bases, and 7 bases lay between the germline ends. The CDR3 is 15 amino acids. CDR1 and CDR2 from the germline V gene are MNHNS and SASEGT. This CDR3 reads CASSEVRTSNQPQHF. The CDR3 nucleotides are TGTGCCAGCAGTGAAGTTCGCACTAGCAATCAGCCCCAGCATTTT.

Here the CDR3 reads CASSFLHGSGANVLTF. CDR3 nucleotides: TGTGCCAGCAGCTTCCTACATGGCTCTGGGGCCAACGTCCTGACTTTC. The V call is TRBV7-9, the J call TRBJ2-6, with D hard to call. Germline V gene sequence: CDR1 SEHNR, CDR2 FQNEAQ (reference sequence). V shed 3 bases and J shed 0 bases, with 9 bases lying between them. This CDR3 spans 16 amino acids.

The CDR3 reads CASLAGEFQFYEQYF. In DNA, the CDR3 is TGTGCCAGCCTAGCGGGAGAGTTCCAATTCTACGAGCAGTACTTC. The J gene is TRBJ2-7, the V gene TRBV21-1; TRBD2, as called in the table, went unchecked against the DNA. TRBV21-1 is a listed pseudogene. The CDR3 consists of 15 residues.

On this clone: Other DNA sequences in this sample translate to the same CDR3. This chain connects TRBV20-1 to TRBJ2-7; D gene unclear. The CDR3 consists of 11 residues. Germline V gene sequence: CDR1 DFQATT, CDR2 SNEGSKA (reference sequence). The ends were cut back, 3 bases at V and 4 bases at J, with 7 bases in the middle. The CDR3 region has the DNA TGCAGTGCTAGGGAAGTATACGAGCAGTACTTC. Translation gives CSAREVYEQYF.

The chain combines TRBV27 with TRBJ2-7; TRBD2 agrees at 13 bases. The germline CDR1 and CDR2 sequences are MNHEY and SMNVEV (reference sequence). CDR3 length: 14 residues. After removal of 6 bases from V and 7 bases from J, the junction contained 6 bases not matched to a gene. Here the CDR3 DNA reads TGTGCCAGCAGCCTGGGACTAGCGGGACGGGAGCAGTACTTC. It translates to CASSLGLAGREQYF.

This clone was counted once. CDR3 protein: CASSPPQRTDEQYF. Written as DNA, the CDR3 is TGTGCCAGCTCACCACCGCAGCGGACAGACGAGCAGTACTTC. The rearrangement links TRBV18 to TRBJ2-7, with D possibly matching TRBD1 (6 bases). The CDR3 extends over 14 amino acids. CDR1 and CDR2 (germline): KGHSH, LQKENI. V lost 0 bases and J 5 bases, leaving 11 bases between the germline ends.

The rearrangement links TRBV4-1 to TRBJ2-7; D is tentatively TRBD1 or TRBD2 (5 bases each). The CDR3 length is 14 residues. The V end lost 4 bases, the J end lost 5 bases, and 15 bases lay between the germline ends. The germline gives CDR1 MGHRA, CDR2 YSYEKL. The CDR3 loop is CASSPVIGAHEQYF. DNA for the CDR3: TGCGCCAGCAGCCCCGTGATCGGGGCCCACGAGCAGTACTTC.

The chain links TRBV7-6 to TRBJ2-1; 9 positions match TRBD2. The junction had 9 bases not matched to a gene; V was cut back by 2 bases and J by 4 bases. The CDR3 runs to 17 residues. CDR1 and CDR2 (germline): SGHVS, FNYEAQ. The CDR3 reads CASSLSLAGKAYNEQFF. The CDR3 DNA reads as TGTGCCAGCAGCTTATCCCTAGCGGGAAAAGCGTACAATGAGCAGTTCTTC.

The CDR3 coding sequence is TGCGCCAGCAGCTTGGACAGGGTAGAGACCCAGTACTTC. Encoded protein: CASSLDRVETQYF. The chain couples TRBV5-1 to TRBJ2-5, with D tentatively TRBD1 (6 bases). Germline-derived CDR1 and CDR2 are SGHRS and YFSETQ. The CDR3 totals 13 residues. V dropped 0 bases and J dropped 4 bases, with 7 bases sitting between them.

The gene calls are TRBV5-1 and TRBJ2-7; D is possibly TRBD1 (5 bases). V lost 0 bases and J 5 bases, leaving 9 bases between the germline ends. Germline CDR1 reads SGHRS; CDR2 reads YFSETQ. This CDR3 is 13 amino acids long. CDR3 in amino acids: CASSLGQGHEQYF. As DNA, the CDR3 is TGCGCCAGCAGCTTGGGTCAGGGCCACGAGCAGTACTTC.

This clone was seen more than once but under ten times. V is TRBV7-9 and J is TRBJ2-7; TRBD2 agrees at 13 bases. V lost 4 bases and J lost 4; bases outside the gene matches: 10. Per the germline V gene, CDR1 is SEHNR and CDR2 is FQNEAQ (reference sequence). The CDR3 is made up of 17 amino acids. CDR3 region: CASSSGLAGVSRYEQYF. For the CDR3, the DNA is TGTGCCAGCAGCTCAGGACTAGCGGGAGTTTCGCGGTACGAGCAGTACTTC.

The chain couples TRBV6-1 to TRBJ2-3; 8 bases agree with TRBD2. The germline V gene has CDR1 MNHNS and CDR2 SASEGT. There are 15 residues in the CDR3. V lost 6 bases, J lost 5 bases, and 10 bases stayed unmatched. The DNA for the CDR3 is TGTGCCAGCAGACGGACTAGCTCTACAGGAGATACGCAGTATTTT. Amino acids: CASRRTSSTGDTQYF.

This chain connects TRBV6-5 to TRBJ1-5; D may be TRBD1 (6 bases). In germline, CDR1 is MNHEY, CDR2 SVGAGI. This CDR3 comprises 15 residues. Trimming removed 7 bases at V and 0 bases at J, with 13 bases between. The CDR3 sequence is CASTIGTLSNQPQHF. The CDR3 DNA is TGTGCCAGCACCATAGGGACACTTAGCAATCAGCCCCAGCATTTT.

This clone was seen just once. The gene calls are TRBV6-5 and TRBJ2-7; 7 bases map to TRBD1. CDR3 length: 12 residues. Trimming took 8 bases from V and 3 from J; bases not matched to a gene: 4. Germline-derived CDR1 and CDR2 are MNHEY and SVGAGI. The CDR3 loop reads CASSTGIYEQYF. The CDR3 nucleotides are TGTGCCAGCTCGACAGGGATCTACGAGCAGTACTTC.

The rearrangement links TRBV9 to TRBJ2-1, with a weak D call TRBD1 (5 bases). The CDR3 has 13 amino acids. Per the germline V gene, CDR1 is SGDLS and CDR2 is YYNGEE. V lost 6 bases and J 6 bases, leaving 13 bases between the germline ends. The CDR3 protein is CASNSDIFNEQFF. The CDR3 DNA is TGTGCCAGCAACTCGGACATTTTCAATGAGCAGTTCTTC.

The chain combines TRBV16 with TRBJ1-2, with a tentative D call TRBD1 (5 bases). The ends were cut back, 4 bases at V and 7 bases at J, with 19 bases in the middle. From germline, CDR1 is KGHSY and CDR2 FQNENV. The CDR3 runs 15 residues. The CDR3 sequence is CASSPQPSGLGGYTF. The CDR3 DNA reads TGTGCCAGCAGCCCTCAGCCATCGGGACTCGGTGGCTACACCTTC.

The V gene is TRBV5-4, the J gene TRBJ2-1; 9 bases map to TRBD1. The CDR3 has 16 residues. Germline V gene sequence: CDR1 SGHNT, CDR2 YYREEE (reference sequence). The V gene end was trimmed by 0 bases and the J gene end by 8 bases; junction bases not matched to a gene: 9. The CDR3 loop is CASSLAGTGLRDEQFF. In DNA form, the CDR3 reads TGTGCCAGCAGCTTGGCCGGGACAGGGTTGAGGGATGAGCAGTTCTTC.

The rearrangement links TRBV11-2 to TRBJ2-3; D is tentatively TRBD1 or TRBD2 (5 bases each). Germline values: CDR1 SGHAT, CDR2 FQNNGV. The V gene lost 6 bases and the J gene lost 3 bases, with 13 bases spanning the gap. The CDR3 loop spans 14 amino acids. The CDR3 spells CASSYLGPTDTQYF. The CDR3, as DNA: TGTGCCAGCAGTTATCTGGGACCTACAGATACGCAGTATTTT.

The V gene is TRBV7-9, the J gene TRBJ1-3, with 10 positions matching TRBD1. The junction had 6 bases not matched to a gene; V was cut back by 11 bases and J by 8 bases. This CDR3 comprises 12 residues. Per germline, CDR1 SEHNR and CDR2 FQNEAQ (reference sequence). CDR3 nucleotides: TGTGCCTGGGACAGGGGAGCAGACACCATATATTTT. Its translation: CAWDRGADTIYF. The full variable domain, its missing parts supplied by reference TRBV7-9 and TRBJ1-3, is DTGVSQNPRHKITKRGQNVTFRCDPISEHNRLYWYRQTLGQGPEFLTYFQNEAQLEKSRLLSDRFSAERPKGSFSTLEIQRTEQGDSAMYLCAWDRGADTIYFGEGSWLTVV.

This clone was counted once. The chain links TRBV29-1 to TRBJ2-2, with 10 bases fitting TRBD1. Germline assignment: CDR1 SQVTM and CDR2 ANQGSEA. The CDR3 length is 15 residues. V was pared by 4 bases and J by 4 bases, with 6 bases of the junction left unmatched. CDR3 loop: CSVGGRDRGTGELFF. CDR3 nucleotide sequence: TGCAGCGTTGGAGGGAGGGACAGGGGCACCGGGGAGCTGTTTTTT.

V is TRBV4-1 and J is TRBJ2-7; TRBD1 aligns across 7 bases. Looked up from germline, CDR1 is MGHRA and CDR2 is YSYEKL. The CDR3 is made up of 14 amino acids. Trimming cost V 0 bases and J 3 bases; bases outside gene matches: 2. CDR3 in amino acids: CASSQEGTVYEQYF. CDR3 sequence (DNA): TGCGCCAGCAGCCAAGAGGGGACAGTCTACGAGCAGTACTTC.

V usage is TRBV6-5 and J usage is TRBJ1-5, with TRBD1 identical over 7 bases. The trim removed 11 bases at V and 4 bases at J, leaving 8 bases unmatched. This CDR3 has 13 residues. Germline CDR1 is MNHEY and CDR2 is SVGAGI. The CDR3 coding sequence is TGTGCCTCGTCAGGGGGGGGGAATCAGCCCCAGCATTTT. Translation gives CASSGGGNQPQHF.

This chain connects TRBV28 to TRBJ2-1; D is perhaps TRBD2 (6 bases). Germline CDR1 is MDHEN and CDR2 is SYDVKM. The V end lost 4 bases, the J end lost 6 bases, and 16 bases lay between the germline ends. CDR3 size: 15 residues. The CDR3 DNA reads as TGTGCCAGCAGTTCCGCCGGGAGAGGAGTCAATGAGCAGTTCTTC. Translated, it gives CASSSAGRGVNEQFF. The variable domain in full, completed from reference TRBV28 and TRBJ2-1, reads DVKVTQSSRYLVKRTGEKVFLECVQDMDHENMFWYRQDPGLGLRLIYFSYDVKMKEKGDIPEGYSVSREKKERFSLILESASTNQTSMYLCASSSAGRGVNEQFFGPGTRLTVL.

The chain carries TRBV27 and TRBJ1-1; D gene uncertain. Trimming cost V 7 bases and J 0 bases, with 15 bases left between them. CDR3 length equals 15 residues. Per germline, CDR1 MNHEY and CDR2 SMNVEV (reference sequence). CDR3 nucleotides: TGTGCCAGCACCCCGATTCCAGGAATGAACACTGAAGCTTTCTTT. It is translated as CASTPIPGMNTEAFF.

The chain uses TRBV28 and TRBJ1-5; maybe TRBD1 (6 bases). In germline, CDR1 is MDHEN, CDR2 SYDVKM. Trimming pared 3 bases from V and 0 bases from J, leaving 12 bases between. The CDR3 extends over 16 amino acids. The CDR3: CASSLTTGYSNQPQHF. The CDR3 DNA reads TGTGCCAGCAGTTTGACGACAGGCTATAGCAATCAGCCCCAGCATTTT.

The V and J genes are TRBV4-1 and TRBJ2-1, with D possibly being TRBD1 or TRBD2 (5 bases each). Germline V lookup: CDR1 MGHRA, CDR2 YSYEKL. Trimming left V 1 base short and J 6 bases short, with 10 bases between. The CDR3 extends over 14 amino acids. The CDR3 sequence is CASSQGGTANEQFF. CDR3 nucleotides: TGCGCCAGCAGCCAAGGAGGGACCGCCAATGAGCAGTTCTTC.

On this clone: This sample includes further DNA sequences coding for the same CDR3. The V call is TRBV27, the J call TRBJ1-4, with D unresolved. The CDR3 is 14 amino acids. The V gene's germline CDR1 is MNHEY and CDR2 SMNVEV (reference sequence). V was trimmed by 3 bases and J by 7 bases, leaving 12 bases between them. The CDR3 DNA is TGTGCCAGCAGTTTGTTGGGTGGTGGTGAAAAACTGTTTTTT. Residues: CASSLLGGGEKLFF.